Following are 31 T cell receptor beta chains from one sample sequenced in a study of breast tumors, draining lymph nodes, adjacent tissues. TCRdb re-called the multiplex PCR reads through MiXCR, storing one row per CDR3 protein. The data show under 250,000 distinct CDR3 sequences, approximately 31% seen once. Samples came from axillary lymph nodes draining the breast cancer. Sequencing was carried out using axillary lymph node tissue. The source of these receptors is a female donor with breast cancer. Some clones in this sample may be carry-over from other donors' samples.

Ten or more counts support this clonotype. The V call is TRBV5-4, the J call TRBJ2-3, with 7 bases that match TRBD2. Germline V gives CDR1 SGHNT, CDR2 YYREEE (reference sequence). V shed 3 bases and J 0 bases; nucleotides not matched to a gene: 4. This CDR3 spans 15 amino acids. CDR3 in DNA: TGTGCCAGCAGCTCTAGCGGCAGAAGCACAGATACGCAGTATTTT. It translates to CASSSSGRSTDTQYF.

This clonotype has ten or more counts. J is TRBJ2-7 and V is TRBV5-1; D is unclear. Trimming took 1 base from V and 1 from J, leaving 6 bases between them. Germline CDR1 is SGHRS and CDR2 is YFSETQ. The CDR3 contains 13 residues. The CDR3 DNA follows: TGCGCCAGCAGCTTGTGGGGATCCTACGAGCAGTACTTC. This encodes CASSLWGSYEQYF.

This clonotype was counted many times. J is TRBJ2-3 and V is TRBV11-2; D could derive from TRBD1 or TRBD2 (6 bases each). Deletions cut 1 base from V and 6 bases from J, with 17 bases between. In germline, CDR1 is SGHAT, CDR2 FQNNGV. CDR3 length: 16 amino acids. Here the CDR3 DNA reads TGTGCCAGCAGCTTAGGATCGGGGGCAAGGACGGATACGCAGTATTTT. This sequence encodes CASSLGSGARTDTQYF.

This clonotype was recorded a few times. A much larger clonotype is one base distant, so this may be a read error. This rearrangement joins TRBV20-1 to TRBJ2-3, with D unresolved. The germline CDR1 and CDR2 sequences are DFQATT and SNEGSKA (reference sequence). This CDR3 comprises 12 residues. CDR3 nucleotide sequence: TGCAGTGCAACCCCTAGTCAAGATACGCCGTATTTT. It specifies CSATPSQDTPYF.

This clonotype came up a few times. A much larger clone differs by one base, so this may be a read error. The CDR3, as DNA: TGTGCCAGCAGCCGGCTGGGCAGCGGCTCCTACGAGCAGTACTTC. Translation gives CASSRLGSGSYEQYF. The gene calls are TRBV6-1 and TRBJ2-7; D possibly corresponds to TRBD2 (5 bases). The CDR3 sequence is 15 residues long. Trimming removed 6 bases at V and 0 bases at J, with 15 bases between. Germline CDR1 and CDR2: MNHNS and SASEGT.

This clonotype was counted at least ten times. The chain employs TRBV12-3 or TRBV12-4 and TRBJ1-5, with D unclear. The CDR3 totals 13 residues. The V gene lost 5 bases and the J gene lost 1 base, with 6 bases spanning the gap. The CDR3 bases are TGTGCCAGCAGTATTCAGAGCAATCAGCCCCAGCATTTT. Translating gives CASSIQSNQPQHF.

This clonotype was picked up many times. V and J are TRBV6-1 and TRBJ2-3; TRBD2 matches 13 bases. Germline CDR1 is MNHNS and CDR2 is SASEGT. The V segment lost 11 bases and the J segment 6 bases; nucleotides outside the gene matches: 8. The CDR3 is 14 amino acids. The CDR3 nucleotides read TGTGCCGCTCGGCGGACTAGCGGGAGTGATACGCAGTATTTT. This translates into CAARRTSGSDTQYF.

Points on this clonotype: A read error is possible here, since a much larger clone lies one base away. The chain's CDR3 is CASSGDPETSGLLYNEQFF. As DNA, the CDR3 is TGTGCCAGCAGTGGCGATCCCGAGACTAGCGGGCTCCTCTACAATGAGCAGTTCTTC. This chain uses TRBV6-4 with TRBJ2-1; TRBD2 agrees at 10 bases. Losses at the gene ends were 4 bases for V and 3 bases for J; bases not matched to a gene: 15. CDR3 length: 19 amino acids. Per the germline V gene, CDR1 is MRHNA and CDR2 is SNTAGT.

This clonotype was found a few times. A much larger clone sits a single nucleotide away, making a read error possible. The rearrangement links TRBV20-1 to TRBJ2-1; unclear D gene. CDR3 size: 11 residues. Germline assignment: CDR1 DFQATT and CDR2 SNEGSKA (reference sequence). CDR3 protein: CSAGSYNEQSF. The DNA for the CDR3 is TGCAGTGCTGGCTCCTACAATGAGCAGTCCTTC.

Many counts were recorded for this clonotype. The chain is built from TRBV20-1 and TRBJ2-3; the D gene is possibly TRBD2 (6 bases). This CDR3 has 15 amino acids. V dropped 3 bases and J dropped 0 bases, with 13 bases sitting between them. The germline CDR1 and CDR2 sequences are DFQATT and SNEGSKA (reference sequence). The CDR3 is CSASLSGLSTDTQYF. The DNA for the CDR3 is TGCAGTGCTAGCCTTTCGGGACTTAGCACAGATACGCAGTATTTT.

J is TRBJ2-3 and V is TRBV9; D tentatively fits TRBD1 or TRBD2 (5 bases each). The CDR3 loop spans 15 amino acids. Trimming stripped 6 bases from V and 3 bases from J, with 17 bases between. The germline CDR1 and CDR2 sequences are SGDLS and YYNGEE. In DNA form, the CDR3 reads TGTGCCAGCACCGGGACCGACACTACTACAGATACGCAGTATTTT. Protein product: CASTGTDTTTDTQYF.

Notes on this clonotype: Since the CDR3 does not end with the conserved phenylalanine or tryptophan, this likely comes from a read error. The chain joins TRBV6-2 or TRBV6-3 to TRBJ2-1; D ambiguous. V was trimmed by 4 bases and J by 9 bases, leaving 7 bases between them. In germline, CDR1 is MNHEY, CDR2 SVGEGT. The CDR3 contains 11 residues. The CDR3 sequence: CASSWIGEQFL. In DNA, the CDR3 is TGTGCCAGCAGTTGGATAGGTGAGCAGTTCCTC.

This clonotype appeared many times. The chain joins TRBV5-1 to TRBJ2-6; D is possibly TRBD1 or TRBD2 (6 bases each). This CDR3 spans 16 amino acids. Germline CDR1 SGHRS, CDR2 YFSETQ. With 4 bases removed from V and 3 bases from J, the gap between germline ends came to 14 bases. The CDR3 DNA is TGCGCCAGCAGCCTTGTACGGGGGCTTGGGGCCAACGTCCTGACTTTC. As protein: CASSLVRGLGANVLTF.

About this clonotype itself: It may be a read error: a sequence one base away is much more abundant. This chain joins TRBV6-6 and TRBJ2-3, with 8 bases that match TRBD2. Germline CDR1 is MNHNY and CDR2 is SVGAGI (reference sequence). CDR3 length: 17 amino acids. The CDR3 DNA follows: TGTGCCACCAGTCCCCCAGCGACCGGGAGGGCCAGATATACGCAGTATTTT. It encodes CATSPPATGRARYTQYF.

This clonotype was seen ten or more times. The V gene is TRBV5-6, the J gene TRBJ1-6, with TRBD1 matching over 8 bases. The CDR3 has 16 amino acids. Germline assignment: CDR1 SGHDT and CDR2 YYEEEE. V gave up 3 bases and J gave up 10 bases; unmatched junction bases: 12. The CDR3 reads CASSSQGGGYGSPLHF. The CDR3 coding sequence is TGTGCCAGCAGCTCACAGGGGGGGGGTTATGGATCACCCCTCCACTTT.

This clonotype was seen many times. The chain recombines TRBV6-2 or TRBV6-3 with TRBJ2-5, with 7 bases that match TRBD2. Germline V CDR1 and CDR2: MNHEY, SVGEGT. The ends lost 8 bases at V and 0 bases at J; junction bases unmatched: 12. The CDR3 has 16 residues. The CDR3: CASRGVGGINQETQYF. Written as DNA, the CDR3 is TGTGCCAGCCGGGGGGTCGGAGGGATAAACCAAGAGACCCAGTACTTC.

The V call is TRBV18, the J call TRBJ2-3; D is possibly TRBD1 or TRBD2 (5 bases each). Trimming left V 7 bases short and J 1 base short, with 18 bases between. The CDR3 totals 16 residues. Per germline, CDR1 KGHSH and CDR2 LQKENI. The CDR3 protein is CASLHPAGTCTDTQYF. The CDR3 DNA is TGTGCCAGCTTACATCCTGCCGGGACCTGCACAGATACGCAGTATTTT.

This clonotype came up many times. A clone one base away is much larger, so this may be a read error. The DNA of the CDR3 is TGTGCCAGCAGTCCTGGGAACTATAATTCACCCCTCCACTTT. Protein product: CASSPGNYNSPLHF. V usage is TRBV6-6 and J usage is TRBJ1-6, with unresolved D. CDR3 length: 14 amino acids. Per germline, CDR1 MNHNY and CDR2 SVGAGI (reference sequence). Trimming left V 5 bases short and J 3 bases short, with 8 bases between.

This clonotype came up many times. The genes are TRBV5-1 and TRBJ1-5, with D possibly being TRBD1 (5 bases). The V gene lost 4 bases and the J gene lost 7 bases, with 15 bases spanning the gap. CDR1 and CDR2 (germline): SGHRS, YFSETQ. The CDR3 length is 14 residues. The DNA for the CDR3 is TGCGCCAGCAGCCAACAAATTCAGGGCCAGCCCCAGCATTTT. Amino acids: CASSQQIQGQPQHF.

The V call is TRBV29-1, the J call TRBJ2-3, with D perhaps TRBD1 (6 bases). The CDR3 consists of 13 residues. Trimming stripped 8 bases from V and 6 bases from J, with 18 bases between. The germline CDR1 and CDR2 sequences are SQVTM and ANQGSEA. The CDR3 bases are TGCAGCCTACAGGGATCTAGCATGGATACGCAGTATTTT. Its protein is CSLQGSSMDTQYF.

The rearrangement links TRBV14 to TRBJ2-5, with D tentatively TRBD2 (7 bases). Between the trimmed V and J ends, which lost 1 base and 5 bases, there was a span of 11 bases. Germline CDR1 is SGHDN and CDR2 is FVKESK. The CDR3 length is 14 residues. CDR3: CASSQGPGGETQYF. The CDR3, as DNA: TGTGCCAGCAGCCAAGGCCCGGGGGGCGAGACCCAGTACTTC. Using reference TRBV14 and TRBJ2-5 for the parts outside the CDR3, the full variable domain is EAGVTQFPSHSVIEKGQTVTLRCDPISGHDNLYWYRRVMGKEIKFLLHFVKESKQDESGMPNNRFLAERTGGTYSTLKVQPAELEDSGVYFCASSQGPGGETQYFGPGTRLLVL.

As concerns this clonotype: A much larger clone is a single base away; this may be a read error. The CDR3 DNA sequence: TGCAGTGCTAGCCCCTTACTGAGGAGAGCCAATGAGCAGTTCTTC. Translation: CSASPLLRRANEQFF. The chain links TRBV20-1 to TRBJ2-1; D is uncertain. With 3 bases removed from V and 6 bases from J, the gap between germline ends came to 18 bases. From germline, CDR1 is DFQATT and CDR2 SNEGSKA (reference sequence). This CDR3 has 15 residues.

This clonotype was observed many times. A junction boundary mismatches the germline segment, possibly from a read error. The V and J genes are TRBV4-1 and TRBJ2-2; D unclear. CDR3 length: 16 residues. In germline, CDR1 is MGHRA, CDR2 YSYEKL. The chain's CDR3 is CASRQDNPRDTGELFF. DNA for the CDR3: TGCGCCAGCAGGCAAGATAACCCAAGGGACACCGGGGAGCTGTTTTTT.

This clonotype has a count of ten or more. The rearrangement joins TRBV7-9 to TRBJ1-4, with no clear D. This CDR3 contains 14 residues. V was pared by 8 bases and J by 2 bases, with 12 bases between. The germline V gene encodes CDR1 SEHNR and CDR2 FQNEAQ (reference sequence). CDR3 in DNA: TGTGCCAGCGGTGGGGATATCACTAATGAAAAACTGTTTTTT. Its protein is CASGGDITNEKLFF.

The chain recombines TRBV7-2 with TRBJ2-6; no clear D. V lost 5 bases and J lost 5, with 10 bases in between. Germline V gene data show CDR1 as SGHTA and CDR2 as FQGNSA. CDR3 length: 14 residues. This CDR3 is CASSTSSWANVLTF. Here the CDR3 DNA reads TGTGCCAGCAGCACAAGCTCATGGGCCAACGTCCTGACTTTC.

Concerning this clonotype itself: One junction end disagrees with the germline gene, perhaps due to a read error. The CDR3: CAGSSGLGAGNTIYF. The CDR3 DNA is TGCGCCGGCAGCTCAGGCCTGGGGGCTGGCAACACCATATATTTT. V is TRBV5-1 and J is TRBJ1-3; TRBD1 might be the D (6 bases). The CDR3 contains 15 residues. The germline V gene encodes CDR1 SGHRS and CDR2 YFSETQ.

The V call is TRBV7-8, the J call TRBJ1-2, with D possibly TRBD1 on 5 matching bases. The CDR3 has 15 residues. The V end was cut by 4 bases, the J end by 7 bases, with 19 bases between. Germline V lookup: CDR1 SGHVS, CDR2 FQNEAQ. CDR3 coding DNA: TGTGCCAGCAGCTCGAACGTCAGGGAGCTGTTTGGCTACACCTTC. Translating it yields CASSSNVRELFGYTF.

This clonotype was recorded a few times. V is TRBV7-2 and J is TRBJ2-6; 10 bases line up with TRBD1. Looked up from germline, CDR1 is SGHTA and CDR2 is FQGNSA. CDR3 length: 18 amino acids. The V segment lost 1 base and the J segment 4 bases; nucleotides outside the gene matches: 7. This CDR3 is CASSLERDRGSGANVLTF. The CDR3 DNA follows: TGTGCCAGCAGCTTAGAGAGGGACAGGGGATCGGGGGCCAACGTCCTGACTTTC.

This clonotype was detected only a few times. A much larger clone lies a single base off, so this may be a read error. The chain recombines TRBV3-1 with TRBJ2-5; TRBD2 matches 9 bases. Germline V CDR1 and CDR2: LGHDT, YNNKEL (reference sequence). The CDR3 contains 14 residues. Germline trimming cut 7 bases from V and 5 bases from J; bases unmatched to any gene: 8. The CDR3 sequence is CASTPRTSVETQYF. Written as DNA, the CDR3 is TGTGCCAGCACCCCCCGGACTAGCGTGGAGACCCAGTACTTC.

The chain employs TRBV5-1 and TRBJ1-6, with D unclear. V was trimmed by 0 bases and J by 10 bases, leaving 5 bases between them. The CDR3 has 12 residues. Germline lookup yields CDR1 SGHRS and CDR2 YFSETQ. This CDR3 reads CASSLGGSPLHF. CDR3 coding DNA: TGCGCCAGCAGCTTGGGCGGCTCACCCCTCCACTTT.

This clonotype was seen repeatedly, ten times or more. This sequence joins TRBV4-1 and TRBJ1-2; D is undetermined. V gave up 0 bases and J gave up 6 bases, with 14 bases separating them. Germline values: CDR1 MGHRA, CDR2 YSYEKL. The CDR3 runs 15 residues. The CDR3 reads CASSQDQGRGDGYTF. The CDR3 bases are TGCGCCAGCAGCCAAGATCAAGGGAGAGGTGATGGCTACACCTTC.